This T cell receptor beta chain was sequenced during a study of T cell changes during pregnancy in multiple sclerosis. Sequencing was performed with immunoSEQ multiplex PCR; in TCRdb, only in-frame clones are kept and a portion is missing. Of about 29,000 clones listed, 85% to 95% are singletons. The receptor comes from a female donor with multiple sclerosis, enrolled in a pregnancy study. The specimen comprised CD8+ T cells from peripheral blood mononuclear cells, sampled before pregnancy.

The CDR3 DNA reads TGTGCCAGCAGCAAGGGAGGAGAACAAGAGACCCAGTACTTC. Its translation: CASSKGGEQETQYF. The chain is built from TRBV9 and TRBJ2-5; TRBD2 is a possible D gene (6 bases). V was cut by 4 bases and J by 2 bases, with 12 bases left in between. The CDR3 extends over 14 amino acids. Looked up from germline, CDR1 is SGDLS and CDR2 is YYNGEE.